The 21 T cell receptor beta chains listed next were all sequenced from one sample in a study of blood T cell repertoires in COVID-19. Profiled with immunoSEQ multiplex PCR; TCRdb holds only in-frame clones, not every one. Seen here are about 100,000 clones, around four fifths observed once, and the top ten hold about 12%. The sequencing input was peripheral blood. These receptors were collected from an older woman with acute or convalescent COVID-19.

In its sample, this clone was seen once. This chain connects TRBV5-4 to TRBJ1-1; 8 bases are a match to TRBD1. Per the germline V gene, CDR1 is SGHNT and CDR2 is YYREEE (reference sequence). J gave up 1 base and V 3 bases, and 8 bases lay outside the gene matches. This CDR3 is built from 16 residues. The CDR3 spells CASSSGQGEWNTEAFF. The CDR3, as DNA: TGTGCCAGCAGCTCTGGACAGGGTGAGTGGAACACTGAAGCTTTCTTT. Drawing the rest from reference TRBV5-4 and TRBJ1-1, the complete variable domain is ETGVTQSPTHLIKTRGQQVTLRCSSQSGHNTVSWYQQALGQGPQFIFQYYREEENGRGNFPPRFSGLQFPNYSSELNVNALELDDSALYLCASSSGQGEWNTEAFFGQGTRLTVV.

The chain uses TRBV4-1 and TRBJ1-2, with a possible D match to TRBD1 (6 bases). Germline values: CDR1 MGHRA, CDR2 YSYEKL. The ends were cut back, 3 bases at V and 5 bases at J, with 16 bases in the middle. There are 15 residues in the CDR3. The CDR3 DNA reads as TGCGCCAGCAGCCATAACAGGGAAATCTTATATGGCTACACCTTC. This translates into CASSHNREILYGYTF.

The chain has TRBV18 and TRBJ2-5, with 7 bases matching TRBD1. V gave up 4 bases and J gave up 2 bases; unmatched junction bases: 7. Germline V gives CDR1 KGHSH, CDR2 LQKENI. There are 15 residues in the CDR3. CDR3 in DNA: TGTGCCAGCTCACTCATGACAGGGCAGCAAGAGACCCAGTACTTC. Its translation: CASSLMTGQQETQYF.

The rearrangement uses TRBV9 and TRBJ1-1; 8 bases fit TRBD1. The ends lost 4 bases at V and 5 bases at J; junction bases unmatched: 13. Per the germline V gene, CDR1 is SGDLS and CDR2 is YYNGEE. This CDR3 contains 16 residues. The CDR3 nucleotides read TGTGCCAGCAGCCCGACAATAGACAGGGGAAGGACTGAAGCTTTCTTT. Translating it yields CASSPTIDRGRTEAFF.

This clone was counted only a few times. CDR3 sequence reads: CATSRDRDNQPQHF. The CDR3 DNA reads TGTGCCACCAGCAGGGACAGGGACAATCAGCCCCAGCATTTT. V usage is TRBV15 and J usage is TRBJ1-5, with 8 bases fitting TRBD1. The germline V gene has CDR1 LNHNV and CDR2 YYDKDF (reference sequence). J gave up 3 bases and V 3 bases, and 1 base lay outside the gene matches. The CDR3 extends over 14 amino acids.

The chain employs TRBV11-1 and TRBJ2-7, with TRBD1 matching over 10 bases. The germline gives CDR1 SGHAT, CDR2 FQDESV (reference sequence). The V and J ends lost 3 bases and 4 bases, in that order; junction bases with no gene match: 3. This CDR3 is 14 amino acids long. This CDR3 is CASSFSGQGYEQYV. The CDR3 bases are TGTGCCAGCAGCTTTTCGGGACAGGGGTACGAGCAGTACGTC.

The chain uses TRBV2 and TRBJ2-1; D gene ambiguous. V was trimmed by 3 bases and J by 0 bases, leaving 9 bases between them. Looked up from germline, CDR1 is SNHLY and CDR2 is FYNNEI. The CDR3 runs to 15 residues. DNA of the CDR3: TGTGCCAGCAGTGAGGAGCGAAGCTCCTACAATGAGCAGTTCTTC. It yields the protein CASSEERSSYNEQFF. Supplemented by reference TRBV2 and TRBJ2-1, the full variable domain reads EPEVTQTPSHQVTQMGQEVILRCVPISNHLYFYWYRQILGQKVEFLVSFYNNEISEKSEIFDDQFSVERPDGSNFTLKIRSTKLEDSAMYFCASSEERSSYNEQFFGPGTRLTVL.

This clone was seen only a few times. V gene TRBV27 combines with J gene TRBJ1-1, with TRBD1 matching over 7 bases. This CDR3 region has 14 residues. Germline values: CDR1 MNHEY, CDR2 SMNVEV (reference sequence). Losses at the gene ends were 5 bases for V and 7 bases for J; bases not matched to a gene: 10. DNA for the CDR3: TGTGCCAGCAGTCCCCAGACAGGGATGGGTGAAGCTTTCTTT. It is translated as CASSPQTGMGEAFF.

CDR3 nucleotide sequence: TGTGCCAGTAGTATCACGGGGTCTGGTACTGAAGCTTTCTTT. This translates into CASSITGSGTEAFF. The rearrangement joins TRBV19 to TRBJ1-1; D is ambiguous. The CDR3 covers 14 residues. Trimming shortened V by 3 bases and J by 5 bases, and 13 bases separated the two germline ends. Germline assignment: CDR1 LNHDA and CDR2 SQIVND (reference sequence).

The chain links TRBV6-1 to TRBJ1-1, with a possible D match to TRBD1 (5 bases). Deletions cut 1 base from V and 0 bases from J, with 9 bases between. The germline CDR1 and CDR2 sequences are MNHNS and SASEGT. This CDR3 has 15 amino acids. CDR3 in DNA: TGTGCCAGCAGTGAAGAAGTGGGGCTGAACACTGAAGCTTTCTTT. Translation gives CASSEEVGLNTEAFF.

The V call is TRBV10-3, the J call TRBJ1-2; TRBD1 might be the D (5 bases). Germline assignment: CDR1 ENHRY and CDR2 SYGVKD. V was shortened by 3 bases and J by 3 bases, with 11 bases between the two germline ends. The CDR3 length is 14 residues. CDR3 loop: CAISDRLGDYGYTF. For the CDR3, the DNA is TGTGCCATCAGTGATCGTTTAGGGGACTATGGCTACACCTTC.

The genes are TRBV27 and TRBJ1-1, with D maybe TRBD1 (5 bases). CDR1 is MNHEY, CDR2 SMNVEV, per germline (reference sequence). CDR3 length equals 14 residues. Trimming took 7 bases from V and 4 from J, leaving 16 bases between them. CDR3 bases: TGTGCCAGCACCGTTGGAGGGGTTGGCACTGAAGCTTTCTTT. It yields the protein CASTVGGVGTEAFF.

The V call is TRBV2, the J call TRBJ2-5; 12 positions match TRBD2. The V gene end was trimmed by 1 base and the J gene end by 5 bases; junction bases not matched to a gene: 8. Per germline, CDR1 SNHLY and CDR2 FYNNEI. The CDR3 extends over 17 amino acids. The CDR3 sequence: CASSEGTSGGQGETQYF. CDR3 nucleotide sequence: TGTGCCAGCAGTGAAGGAACTAGCGGGGGGCAGGGGGAGACCCAGTACTTC.

The chain combines TRBV7-6 with TRBJ2-5, with TRBD1 identical over 8 bases. J lost 6 bases, V lost 3 bases, and 3 bases had no gene match. Germline lookup yields CDR1 SGHVS and CDR2 FNYEAQ. The CDR3 has 13 residues. The CDR3 is CASSFGQGQTQYF. The CDR3 nucleotides are TGTGCCAGCAGCTTTGGACAGGGTCAGACCCAGTACTTC.

V gene TRBV18 combines with J gene TRBJ2-2; D remains ambiguous. Deletions cut 0 bases from V and 3 bases from J, with 5 bases between. The CDR3 sequence is 14 residues long. Germline V gene data show CDR1 as KGHSH and CDR2 as LQKENI. The CDR3 is CASSPPAYTGELFF. The CDR3 nucleotides are TGTGCCAGCTCACCACCGGCCTACACCGGGGAGCTGTTTTTT.

The rearrangement uses TRBV6-4 and TRBJ2-1, with unresolved D. The CDR3 runs 13 residues. CDR1 is MRHNA, CDR2 SNTAGT, per germline. Trimming cost V 2 bases and J 4 bases, with 6 bases left between them. In DNA form, the CDR3 reads TGTGCCAGCAGTGACGGCAGATACAATGAGCAGTTCTTC. Encoded protein: CASSDGRYNEQFF.

The chain uses TRBV6-2 or TRBV6-3 and TRBJ2-6; TRBD1 matches 9 bases. The CDR3 is made up of 19 amino acids. CDR1 and CDR2 from the germline V gene are MNHEY and SVGEGT. Trimming removed 6 bases from V and 0 bases from J; junction bases left unmatched: 12. The CDR3 region is CASSPRTGVSYSGANVLTF. In nucleotides, the CDR3 is TGTGCCAGCAGCCCGAGGACAGGGGTATCCTACTCTGGGGCCAACGTCCTGACTTTC.

J is TRBJ2-5 and V is TRBV11-3; 7 nucleotides line up with TRBD2. Germline V lookup: CDR1 SGHNT, CDR2 YENEEA. The length of the CDR3 is 15 residues. The ends lost 1 base at V and 5 bases at J; junction bases unmatched: 7. The DNA for the CDR3 is TGTGCCAGCAGCTTAGGGGAGGGGAGTTGGGAGACCCAGTACTTC. Translating it yields CASSLGEGSWETQYF.

The chain recombines TRBV9 with TRBJ2-3, with 7 bases identical to TRBD1. From germline, CDR1 is SGDLS and CDR2 YYNGEE. The CDR3 runs to 16 residues. V lost 5 bases to trimming and J lost 1 base; unmatched junction nucleotides: 10. CDR3: CASSWDSPGGTDTQYF. CDR3 coding DNA: TGTGCCAGCAGTTGGGACAGTCCTGGGGGCACAGATACGCAGTATTTT.

This chain uses TRBV2 with TRBJ1-2; maybe TRBD1 (5 bases). From germline, CDR1 is SNHLY and CDR2 FYNNEI. CDR3 size: 13 residues. The V and J ends lost 6 bases and 8 bases respectively, with 16 bases between them. The CDR3 region is CASSGDQGGGYTF. In nucleotides, the CDR3 is TGTGCCAGCAGCGGAGACCAGGGAGGAGGCTACACCTTC.

In this sample, this clone turned up a few times. The chain combines TRBV12-3 or TRBV12-4 with TRBJ2-3, with D perhaps TRBD2 (5 bases). V was shortened by 5 bases and J by 2 bases, with 8 bases between the two germline ends. The CDR3 has 13 residues. The CDR3 DNA is TGTGCCAGCAGTCTCGGACTCACAGATACGCAGTATTTT. It yields the protein CASSLGLTDTQYF.